This TCR beta chain was documented in a study of T cell repertoires in ileal Crohn's disease (dated by TCRdb to the late 2010s). Broadly, across the study: The median duration of disease was around 7.3 years, and at the time of surgery approximately 34% of patients were active smokers. Every patient underwent surgery because of a complication, which was stricturing disease in about 61% of cases and penetrating disease in about 40%. A total of roughly 150 mucosal samples from some 57 patients were sequenced, collected from several sites on the surgical specimen and at postoperative endoscopy. A Rutgeerts score higher than i0 was the definition used for endoscopic postoperative recurrence. The TCR repertoire was analysed in some 53 patients with Crohn's disease drawn from a prospective multicentre cohort. About half of the patients received postoperative therapy: over nine received thiopurines and 15 to 20 received anti-TNF agents. Running in parallel with the study was a multicentre cohort set up to find predictors of early endoscopic recurrence following ileocolonic resection.

This clone was detected a few times. The antigen this receptor binds is unknown. Base qualities are missing; no much larger clone stands one base away. Eligible patients were adults with ileal or ileocolonic Crohn's disease who had an indication for ileocolonic resection. Before DNA extraction, whole ileal mucosal biopsies were kept frozen at -80 degrees C. Genomic DNA was extracted from frozen whole biopsies with a TRizol-based method and quantified on a NanoDrop 2000 spectrophotometer. For commercial TCRB immunosequencing, about 500 nanograms of biopsy DNA were submitted for each sample. CDR3 regions were amplified from genomic DNA by Adaptive Biotechnology using a two-step, amplification bias-controlled multiplex PCR. The first PCR used primers for every V and J gene segment; the second PCR added barcodes and Illumina adapters. An Illumina instrument was used to sequence the CDR3 libraries. The study's own analysis went as follows. Vendor-provided pipelines were combined with custom analysis of raw data in R/Bioconductor under R version 3.3.0. Clonality, which ranges from 0 to 1, was calculated as the inverse of the normalised Shannon entropy across all productive clones. High-frequency clones were defined as the repertoire share of the top 100 clones, retaining only clones passing a 95% confidence test. The Simpson index measured repertoire diversity, and the Morisita-Horn index measured overlap between samples. The clones in this table, taken by TCRdb from immuneACCESS, are in-frame only. Not every clone is retained; where verified, under half of the shortfall comes from an unresolved V gene, and the cause of the rest is unknown. For V, J and clone size, that table is used; D and trimming come from the DNA. A total of roughly 4,100 clones appear in this sample, around 76% of them only once. The top ten hold about 22% of the sample.

What the authors observed across the whole study: Endoscopic recurrence was found to be associated with higher high-frequency clone percentages at surgery, and recurrence was observed in all patients with clonality above 26.8% (18/57). More high-frequency clones were carried by sorted CD8 T cells than by CD4 T cells, suggesting that mucosal expansions were mainly CD8. Mucosal CD4 and CD8 T cells were sorted and sequenced only in a subgroup of patients, whose size was not stated. Compared with non-smokers, patients who were active smokers at surgery showed a significantly higher proportion of clonal expansions (about 25% vs 18%, p=0.02).

At the junction V is shortened by 3 bases and J by 6 bases, with 8 bases in between. The CDR3 runs 12 residues from the cysteine to the phenylalanine. Here the CDR3 DNA is all that survives: 36 bases in frame from base 1. Based on the germline V gene, the CDR1 and CDR2 sequences are WSHSY and SAAADI. The chain couples TRBV10-2 to TRBJ1-1; no D gene call is confident. Specimen: ileal tissue. This clonotype originated in an adult with Crohn's disease. The CDR3 protein is CASSDLSAEAFF. The nucleotide sequence is given as TGCGCCAGCAGTGATCTCTCAGCTGAAGCTTTCTTT.